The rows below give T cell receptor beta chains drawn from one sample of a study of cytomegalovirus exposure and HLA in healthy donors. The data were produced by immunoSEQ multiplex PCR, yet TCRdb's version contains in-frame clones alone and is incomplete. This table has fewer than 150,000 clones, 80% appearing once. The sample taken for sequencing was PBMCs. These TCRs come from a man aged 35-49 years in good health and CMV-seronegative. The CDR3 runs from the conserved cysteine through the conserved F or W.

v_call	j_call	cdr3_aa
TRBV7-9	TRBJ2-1	CASSLAGGAGSLDEQFF
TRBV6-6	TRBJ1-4	CASSSRQGTTNEKLFF
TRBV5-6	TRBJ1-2	CASSDTGTGLIYGYTF
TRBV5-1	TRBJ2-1	CASSLWGQGYNEQFF
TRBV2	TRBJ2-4	CASGVLGTGGNIQYF
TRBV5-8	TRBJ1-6	CASSPRGGSYNSPLHF
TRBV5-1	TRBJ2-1	CASSTGTSIYNEQFF
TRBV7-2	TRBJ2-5	CASSLRQNQETQYF
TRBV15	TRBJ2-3	CATSRDRVTSTDTQYF
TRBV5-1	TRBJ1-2	CASSLGPGLNYGYTF
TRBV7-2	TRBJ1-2	CASSTTGLGYGYTF
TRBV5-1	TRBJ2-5	CASSSGTGKETQYF
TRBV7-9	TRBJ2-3	CASSSILRGGTDTQYF
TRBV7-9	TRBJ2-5	CASSFASGGQETQYF
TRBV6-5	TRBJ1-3	CASRSLLVGNTIYF
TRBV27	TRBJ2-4	CASSLFAGINIQYF
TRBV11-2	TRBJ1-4	CASSYRRGEKLFF
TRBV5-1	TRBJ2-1	CASSLARVLNEQFF
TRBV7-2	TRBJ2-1	CASSGRLAGAYNEQFF
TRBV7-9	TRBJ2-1	CASSLGRTGILGDEQFF
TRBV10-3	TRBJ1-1	CAISRQGGSTEAFF
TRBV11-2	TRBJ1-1	CASSSDRNTEAFF
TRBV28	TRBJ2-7	CASSLSARSYEQYF
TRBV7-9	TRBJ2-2	CASRQGSYTGELFF
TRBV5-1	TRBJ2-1	CASSLGSSYNEQFF
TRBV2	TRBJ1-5	CASTGTANQPQHF
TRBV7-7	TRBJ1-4	CASSLEQINEKLFF
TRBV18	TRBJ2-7	CASSPGTGGWYEQYF
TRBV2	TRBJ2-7	CASSEGPPGEQYF
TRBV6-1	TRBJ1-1	CASSGFQGSTEAFF